A single sample is the source of the 28 T cell receptor beta chains below, sequenced in a study of T cells in Graves' hyperthyroidism and ophthalmopathy (dated by TCRdb to about 2019). Library prep was done by multiplex PCR. Sequencing was carried out with an Illumina HiSeq 2000. The TCR beta CDR3 regions were amplified from the RNA transcripts. The TCR CDR3 was subjected to a first round of RT-PCR using the HTBI primer set and the Qiagen OneStep RT-PCR kit. TCRdb ran its own pipeline on the public reads, namely fastp trimming at Q25 and MiXCR clone calling, and kept in-frame beta chains. When rows share a CDR3 protein, they turn into one entry using the most common DNA and genes. This sample gives approximately 720,000 distinct CDR3 sequences in total; approximately 18% of them show up just once. Together, the top ten hold over 15% of the sample. The material sequenced was blood. All receptors derive from a woman in her fifties or sixties with Graves' hyperthyroidism that later progressed to Graves' ophthalmopathy.

Only a few counts were recorded for this clonotype. The chain couples TRBV6-1 to TRBJ1-2; D remains unclear. The V end lost 5 bases, the J end lost 7 bases, and 20 bases lay between the germline ends. The CDR3 sequence is 15 residues long. Germline lookup yields CDR1 MNHNS and CDR2 SASEGT. The CDR3 reads CASSRRSPPGLGYTF. The CDR3 nucleotides read TGTGCCAGCAGTCGACGGTCCCCCCCGGGCCTTGGCTACACCTTC.

V gene TRBV11-3 combines with J gene TRBJ2-5, with 13 bases lining up with TRBD2. This CDR3 is built from 16 residues. CDR1 and CDR2 from the germline V gene are SGHNT and YENEEA. Germline trimming cut 4 bases from V and 0 bases from J; bases unmatched to any gene: 2. The CDR3 DNA is TGTGCCAGCAGCTCCGGACTAGCGGGGGACCAAGAGACCCAGTACTTC. Translating gives CASSSGLAGDQETQYF.

Remarks on this clonotype: The junction differs from germline at one of its ends, possibly a read error. In DNA, the CDR3 is TGCGCCAGCAGCCAAGTTCCCGGGACAGGGGGAGGTTATGGCTACACCTTC. Its translation is CASSQVPGTGGGYGYTF. This chain joins TRBV27 and TRBJ1-2; TRBD1 agrees at 11 bases. The CDR3 length is 17 residues. Germline values: CDR1 MNHEY, CDR2 SMNVEV (reference sequence).

The chain employs TRBV18 and TRBJ1-4, with D maybe TRBD1 (5 bases). Between the trimmed V and J ends, which lost 1 base and 0 bases, there was a span of 18 bases. The CDR3 contains 19 residues. Germline CDR1 reads KGHSH; CDR2 reads LQKENI. The CDR3 DNA sequence: TGTGCCAGCTCACCACAATCCGGGACCGACGTAGCAACTAATGAAAAACTGTTTTTT. It is translated as CASSPQSGTDVATNEKLFF.

This clonotype was picked up many times. The gene calls are TRBV7-8 and TRBJ2-7, with 9 bases lining up with TRBD1. Germline V gene data show CDR1 as SGHVS and CDR2 as FQNEAQ. This CDR3 comprises 15 residues. The J segment lost 0 bases and the V segment lost 4 bases, leaving 4 bases of the junction unmatched. The CDR3 nucleotides are TGTGCCAGCAGCTCACTGGACAGGGGCTCCTACGAGCAGTACTTC. It encodes CASSSLDRGSYEQYF.

There are a few counts of this clonotype. V usage is TRBV7-2 and J usage is TRBJ1-4; the match to TRBD1 covers 9 bases. With 6 bases clipped from V and 7 bases from J, the junction kept 3 bases outside the gene matches. CDR1 SGHTA and CDR2 FQGNSA come from the germline V gene. The CDR3 sequence is 13 residues long. The CDR3 is CASRGTGSEKLFF. The DNA of the CDR3 is TGTGCCAGCAGGGGGACAGGGAGTGAAAAACTGTTTTTT.

This clonotype was counted only a few times. The chain couples TRBV2 to TRBJ2-7, with no clear D. V lost 7 bases to trimming and J lost 2 bases, with 15 bases between them. CDR3 length: 14 residues. Germline CDR1 SNHLY, CDR2 FYNNEI. CDR3 protein: CASTPSGSTYEQYF. The CDR3 nucleotides are TGTGCCAGCACCCCGAGTGGGTCTACCTACGAGCAGTACTTC.

This clonotype was seen at least ten times. This chain joins TRBV11-3 and TRBJ2-5, with TRBD1 as a possible D gene (6 bases). Trimming removed 5 bases at V and 2 bases at J, with 12 bases between. The CDR3 is made up of 14 amino acids. Germline V gene data show CDR1 as SGHNT and CDR2 as YENEEA. The CDR3 reads CASSLTGVQETQYF. In DNA, the CDR3 is TGTGCCAGCAGCCTGACAGGAGTTCAAGAGACCCAGTACTTC.

This clonotype was seen a handful of times. This chain connects TRBV20-1 to TRBJ2-7; 14 bases line up with TRBD2. There are 15 residues in the CDR3. The V gene end was trimmed by 2 bases and the J gene end by 3 bases; junction bases not matched to a gene: 3. Germline V lookup: CDR1 DFQATT, CDR2 SNEGSKA (reference sequence). CDR3 sequence reads: CSARSGTSGSYEQYF. DNA of the CDR3: TGCAGTGCTAGATCAGGGACTAGCGGGAGCTACGAGCAGTACTTC.

The chain combines TRBV9 with TRBJ1-3, with D perhaps matching TRBD1 (5 bases). V lost 0 bases to trimming and J lost 4 bases, with 14 bases between them. This CDR3 region has 16 residues. In germline, CDR1 is SGDLS, CDR2 YYNGEE. The CDR3 bases are TGTGCCAGCAGCGTAGCTGGGGGAACCTTCGGAAACACCATATATTTT. Translating it yields CASSVAGGTFGNTIYF.

V gene TRBV5-4 combines with J gene TRBJ2-5; 11 positions match TRBD1. Trimming took 4 bases from V and 5 from J; bases not matched to a gene: 7. This CDR3 region has 15 residues. Germline CDR1 and CDR2: SGHNT and YYREEE (reference sequence). The CDR3 nucleotides read TGTGCCAGCAGCGGCGGACAGGGGGCGGGTGAGACCCAGTACTTC. Residues: CASSGGQGAGETQYF.

This clonotype was seen repeatedly, ten times or more. This chain uses TRBV3-1 with TRBJ2-2; weak D call: TRBD2 (5 bases). The V end was cut by 4 bases, the J end by 0 bases, with 18 bases between. The germline gives CDR1 LGHDT, CDR2 YNNKEL (reference sequence). CDR3 length: 18 residues. CDR3 sequence (DNA): TGTGCCAGCAGCCGCGCCGGGATTAGATCCTCGAACACCGGGGAGCTGTTTTTT. It yields the protein CASSRAGIRSSNTGELFF.

This sequence joins TRBV28 and TRBJ1-4; D is perhaps TRBD1 (5 bases). This CDR3 is 14 amino acids long. Trimming stripped 8 bases from V and 7 bases from J, with 17 bases between. Per germline, CDR1 MDHEN and CDR2 SYDVKM. CDR3: CASLDPMGGEKLFF. The CDR3 nucleotides are TGTGCCAGCCTCGACCCCATGGGGGGTGAAAAACTGTTTTTT.

This clonotype was recorded at least ten times. The chain joins TRBV20-1 to TRBJ2-1; the D gene could be TRBD1 or TRBD2 (5 bases each). This CDR3 region has 14 residues. The V gene's germline CDR1 is DFQATT and CDR2 SNEGSKA (reference sequence). Trimming left V 6 bases short and J 0 bases short, with 12 bases between. The CDR3 DNA follows: TGCAGTGCCCCGAGGGGAACCTCCTACAATGAGCAGTTCTTC. Residues: CSAPRGTSYNEQFF.

In this sample, this clonotype turned up many times. The chain recombines TRBV6-2 or TRBV6-3 with TRBJ1-1; D is ambiguous. This CDR3 is built from 15 residues. The germline V gene encodes CDR1 MNHEY and CDR2 SVGEGT. V gave up 1 base and J gave up 1 base, with 10 bases separating them. CDR3 residues: CASSYFRTANTEAFF. The CDR3 DNA is TGTGCCAGCAGTTACTTTAGGACGGCGAACACTGAAGCTTTCTTT.

J is TRBJ1-1 and V is TRBV10-1; no clear D. Between the trimmed V and J ends, which lost 6 bases and 1 base, there was a span of 9 bases. Germline loops: CDR1 WNHNN, CDR2 SYGVQD (reference sequence). CDR3 length: 13 residues. The CDR3 reads CASSWTRNTEAFF. The DNA of the CDR3 is TGCGCCAGCAGCTGGACGAGGAACACTGAAGCTTTCTTT.

This clonotype was seen more than once but under ten times. The chain carries TRBV5-5 and TRBJ2-1; 12 bases fit TRBD2. Looked up from germline, CDR1 is SGHKS and CDR2 is YYEKEE (reference sequence). The CDR3 is 17 amino acids. The trim removed 0 bases at V and 9 bases at J, leaving 10 bases unmatched. For the CDR3, the DNA is TGTGCCAGCAGCTTGGTGTTCGGACTAGCGGGGATTTTTGAGCAGTTCTTC. It codes for CASSLVFGLAGIFEQFF.

The table lists this clonotype with many counts. The gene calls are TRBV12-3 or TRBV12-4 and TRBJ1-6, with D possibly being TRBD1 (6 bases). V shed 5 bases and J shed 7 bases, with 15 bases lying between them. The CDR3 consists of 15 residues. This CDR3 reads CASSPSGVGNSPLHF. The CDR3, as DNA: TGTGCCAGCAGTCCCTCAGGGGTGGGGAATTCACCCCTCCACTTT.

Ten or more counts support this clonotype. The rearrangement joins TRBV5-6 to TRBJ2-5, with 10 bases fitting TRBD2. Looked up from germline, CDR1 is SGHDT and CDR2 is YYEEEE. The V gene end was trimmed by 0 bases and the J gene end by 5 bases; junction bases not matched to a gene: 10. This CDR3 has 17 amino acids. The CDR3 is CASSLAAGGISWETQYF. CDR3 DNA sequence: TGTGCCAGCAGCTTGGCAGCGGGGGGGATCAGTTGGGAGACCCAGTACTTC.

This clonotype was detected many times. This chain joins TRBV27 and TRBJ1-2; D is unclear. V lost 3 bases and J lost 4, with 9 bases in between. Germline assignment: CDR1 MNHEY and CDR2 SMNVEV (reference sequence). The CDR3 is 13 residues long. CDR3 amino acids: CASSLRPTYGYTF. The CDR3 DNA is TGTGCCAGCAGTTTGAGACCAACCTATGGCTACACCTTC.

A remark on this clonotype: A much larger clone is a single base away; this may be a read error. The genes are TRBV11-2 and TRBJ2-2, with 9 nucleotides matching TRBD2. The CDR3 is 18 amino acids. Germline CDR1 is SGHAT and CDR2 is FQNNGV. CDR3 sequence: CTSSLDPLAGLHTGELFF. The CDR3, as DNA: TGTACCAGCAGCTTAGATCCCCTAGCGGGGCTTCACACCGGGGAGCTGTTTTTT.

The chain carries TRBV4-1 and TRBJ2-5; D is perhaps TRBD2 (7 bases). Trimming shortened V by 1 base and J by 1 base, and 13 bases separated the two germline ends. The CDR3 is 16 residues long. Germline CDR1 and CDR2: MGHRA and YSYEKL. Written as DNA, the CDR3 is TGCGCCAGCAGCCAAGGGGGGGGGCGGCCCCAAGAGACCCAGTACTTC. Amino acid sequence: CASSQGGGRPQETQYF.

The chain couples TRBV6-6 to TRBJ2-7, with D perhaps TRBD1 (5 bases). Trimming stripped 2 bases from V and 4 bases from J, with 21 bases between. Germline loops: CDR1 MNHNY, CDR2 SVGAGI (reference sequence). The CDR3 has 17 amino acids. CDR3 residues: CASSYTLRSGYFYEQYF. The CDR3 region has the DNA TGTGCCAGCAGTTACACCCTCCGATCAGGGTATTTTTACGAGCAGTACTTC.

V usage is TRBV19 and J usage is TRBJ1-5; the D gene is possibly TRBD1 (5 bases). The length of the CDR3 is 18 residues. Germline loops: CDR1 LNHDA, CDR2 SQIVND (reference sequence). With 0 bases removed from V and 2 bases from J, the gap between germline ends came to 17 bases. The DNA for the CDR3 is TGTGCCAGTAGTATAGAAAAGGGGAGAGGCGCGGGCAATCAGCCCCAGCATTTT. Protein product: CASSIEKGRGAGNQPQHF.

This clonotype was seen ten or more times. V is TRBV27 and J is TRBJ2-7, with D perhaps matching TRBD1 or TRBD2 (5 bases each). The V gene's germline CDR1 is MNHEY and CDR2 SMNVEV (reference sequence). The CDR3 is 15 amino acids. Deletions cut 0 bases from V and 1 base from J, with 10 bases between. This chain's CDR3 is CASSLSWGWSYEQYF. CDR3 DNA sequence: TGTGCCAGCAGTTTATCGTGGGGGTGGTCCTACGAGCAGTACTTC.

This clonotype was counted between two and nine times. This chain joins TRBV6-1 and TRBJ2-1; weak D call: TRBD1 (7 bases). The germline gives CDR1 MNHNS, CDR2 SASEGT. V lost 5 bases, J lost 5 bases, and 16 bases lay in between. The CDR3 runs to 15 residues. The CDR3 DNA follows: TGTGCCAGCAGTTATCCCAGGGGGGCCCACAATGAGCAGTTCTTC. It specifies CASSYPRGAHNEQFF.

This clonotype was detected ten times or more. The CDR3 nucleotides are TGCGCCAGCAGCTTTCAGGGGCGCCCCACAGATACGCAGTATTTT. Amino acid sequence: CASSFQGRPTDTQYF. The J gene is TRBJ2-3, the V gene TRBV5-1; D may be TRBD1 (6 bases). This CDR3 contains 15 residues. Germline V gene sequence: CDR1 SGHRS, CDR2 YFSETQ. Trimming took 2 bases from V and 2 from J, leaving 12 bases between them.

This clonotype was observed a few times. V usage is TRBV18 and J usage is TRBJ2-1; TRBD1 matches 11 bases. Per germline, CDR1 KGHSH and CDR2 LQKENI. This CDR3 is 17 amino acids long. The V segment lost 2 bases and the J segment 2 bases; nucleotides outside the gene matches: 5. DNA of the CDR3: TGTGCCAGCTCACCAATTCCGGGACAGGGGGCCTACAATGAGCAGTTCTTC. This codes for CASSPIPGQGAYNEQFF. Full variable domain (remainder filled in from reference TRBV18 and TRBJ2-1): NAGVMQNPRHLVRRRGQEARLRCSPMKGHSHVYWYRQLPEEGLKFMVYLQKENIIDESGMPKERFSAEFPKEGPSILRIQQVVRGDSAAYFCASSPIPGQGAYNEQFFGPGTRLTVL.